This entry features one T cell receptor beta chain sequence. What it recognizes is unknown. The data are from a study of beta chain features in type 1 diabetes. General study results and limits: Compared with healthy donors, patients appeared to share more similar naive, central memory and regulatory TCRB repertoires. A potential PCR bias toward shorter templates would be equal in patient and control samples.

Germline assignment: CDR1 SQVTM and CDR2 ANQGSEA. V gave up 6 bases and J gave up 8 bases, with 16 bases separating them. The CDR3 sequence is 12 residues long. The study reverse transcribed the entire isolated RNA, so it sequenced expressed TCRB transcripts. The average read count of naive, central memory and regulatory T cell samples was approximately 3.9 million. TCRdb's copy holds only in-frame clones and misses some; the assay was immunoSEQ multiplex PCR. The table lists fewer than 900,000 clones, under 20% of them singletons. This sequence joins TRBV29-1 and TRBJ1-1; a possible D gene is TRBD1 (5 bases). The TCR comes from a woman under 30 in good health. Input material: naive CD4+ T cells from blood. CDR3 sequence: CSVGRLTGEAFF. The CDR3 region has the DNA TGCAGCGTGGGACGACTAACGGGAGAAGCTTTCTTT.